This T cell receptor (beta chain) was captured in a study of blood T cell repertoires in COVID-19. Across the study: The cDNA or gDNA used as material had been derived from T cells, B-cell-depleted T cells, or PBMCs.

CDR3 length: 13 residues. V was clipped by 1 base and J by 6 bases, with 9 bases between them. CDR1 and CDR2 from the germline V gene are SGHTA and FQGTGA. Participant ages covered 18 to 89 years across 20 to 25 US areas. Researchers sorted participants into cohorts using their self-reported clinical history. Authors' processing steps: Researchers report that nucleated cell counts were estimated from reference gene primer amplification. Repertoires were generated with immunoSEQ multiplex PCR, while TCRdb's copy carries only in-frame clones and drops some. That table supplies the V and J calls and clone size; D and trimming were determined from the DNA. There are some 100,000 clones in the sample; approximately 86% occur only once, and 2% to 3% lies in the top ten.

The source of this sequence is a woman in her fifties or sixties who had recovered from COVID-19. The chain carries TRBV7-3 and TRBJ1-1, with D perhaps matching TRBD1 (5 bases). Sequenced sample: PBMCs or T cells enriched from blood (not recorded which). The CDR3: CASSLKRGSEAFF. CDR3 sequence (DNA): TGTGCCAGCAGCTTAAAGCGGGGGTCTGAAGCTTTCTTT.